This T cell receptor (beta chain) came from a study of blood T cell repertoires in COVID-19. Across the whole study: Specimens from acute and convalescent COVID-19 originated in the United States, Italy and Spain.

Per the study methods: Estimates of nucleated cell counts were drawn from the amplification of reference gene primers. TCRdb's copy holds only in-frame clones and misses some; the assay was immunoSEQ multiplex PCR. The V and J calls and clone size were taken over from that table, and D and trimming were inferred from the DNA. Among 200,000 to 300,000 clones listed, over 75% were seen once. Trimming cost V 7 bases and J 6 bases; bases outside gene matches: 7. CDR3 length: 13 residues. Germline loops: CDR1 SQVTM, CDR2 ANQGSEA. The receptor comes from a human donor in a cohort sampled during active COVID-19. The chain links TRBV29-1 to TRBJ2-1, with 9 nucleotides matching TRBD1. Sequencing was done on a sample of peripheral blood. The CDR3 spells CSGTLTGGNEQFF. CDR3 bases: TGCAGCGGGACCCTGACAGGGGGCAATGAGCAGTTCTTC.